A selection of T cell receptor beta chains follows, all from one sample in a study of response to subunit inactivated influenza vaccine. Using its own MiXCR run on the RT-PCR reads, TCRdb lists one record per CDR3 protein. The sample lists roughly 700,000 distinct CDR3 sequences, about 15% occurring once. The sequenced sample was PBMCs from blood, obtained around 15 days before vaccination. These receptors were taken from a man in his forties or fifties who received an inactivated influenza vaccine. Both conserved end residues are trimmed from each CDR3. Fields, in order: J gene, clone size, V gene, CDR3 protein. For some rows the clone size is stated as once, few or many, or as a class when expanded; others skip it.

TRBJ2-7,few,TRBV6-1,ASSPRLTSSYEQY
TRBJ1-1,many,TRBV5-1,ASSLVVGRVNTEAF
TRBJ2-5,NA,TRBV18,ASSPPTGLRETQY
TRBJ1-1,NA,TRBV15,ATSREKGATF
TRBJ1-5,NA,TRBV15,ATSRKDYQPQH
TRBJ1-2,few,TRBV12-3/TRBV12-4,ASITRRGPHYGYT
TRBJ2-5,NA,TRBV28,ASSIPPDGQETQY
TRBJ2-4,few,TRBV5-1,ASSFRVGENIQY
TRBJ1-5,NA,TRBV29-1,SVGGEGQPQH
TRBJ2-3,many,TRBV7-9,ASSPRGQSRDTQY
TRBJ2-5,few,TRBV30,AWSVPETQY
TRBJ2-1,NA,TRBV12-3/TRBV12-4,ASGRADEQF
TRBJ2-7,NA,TRBV27,ASSLPGLAGVHEQY
TRBJ2-3,NA,TRBV20-1,SARFSTDTQY
TRBJ2-1,NA,TRBV29-1,SVARGFQTTNEQF
TRBJ2-7,NA,TRBV7-9,ASSGTGSSSYEQY
TRBJ1-5,NA,TRBV30,AWSFGGRVGQPQH
TRBJ2-7,NA,TRBV28,ASSSLWDKTGSYEQY
TRBJ2-5,NA,TRBV20-1,SASRDQETQY
TRBJ2-1,NA,TRBV11-1,ASSLGGTAGSSSYNEQF
TRBJ2-1,NA,TRBV6-2/TRBV6-3,ATAIAELAYNEQF
TRBJ1-4,NA,TRBV5-5,ASSRVGGSTNEKLF
TRBJ2-3,NA,TRBV4-3,ASSQETGIPDTQY
TRBJ2-4,NA,TRBV27,ASPPTSGGMAKNIQY
TRBJ2-7,many,TRBV29-1,SVVAGTVSYEQY
TRBJ2-5,few,TRBV12-3/TRBV12-4,ASSRLAGTQETQY
TRBJ2-5,NA,TRBV2,ASSESGFGMGETQY
TRBJ2-7,few,TRBV28,ASSLEGLAGQQY
TRBJ1-3,few,TRBV7-2,ASSLAGQGTGNTIY
TRBJ2-5,few,TRBV20-1,SASSRVLAGLEETQY
TRBJ1-2,many,TRBV7-9,ASSPDIDYGYT
TRBJ2-1,few,TRBV7-2,ASSFTGVSYNEQF
TRBJ1-4,NA,TRBV5-1,ASSLIPEGEKLF
TRBJ2-2,NA,TRBV7-2,ASKGSSVGGELF